This T cell receptor beta chain was documented in a study of vaccination and CD4 T cells after COVID-19. As for treatment: approximately nine-day PBMC culture with coronavirus spike peptide pools or control peptides (ViraFEST assay). V shed 2 bases, J shed 3 bases, and the junction held 6 bases outside the gene matches. Germline lookup yields CDR1 KGHSH and CDR2 LQKENI. This CDR3 has 15 residues. At the Johns Hopkins FTIC core, DNA taken from cultured CD4+ T cells was sequenced by way of the Oncomine TCR Beta short-read assay. MiXCR was run by TCRdb on the PCR reads, yielding one entry per CDR3 protein. The sample lists tens of thousands of distinct CDR3 sequences, around 45% seen once, with over 5% in the top ten. This clonotype was observed a few times. The antigen is unknown.

The receptor's source is a human donor who had recovered from COVID-19. This chain joins TRBV18 and TRBJ1-1; 7 bases are a match to TRBD1. Sequenced material: CD4+ T cells from blood, cultured in vitro. DNA for the CDR3: TGTGCCAGCTCACCAAGGGAGGGGGCAGACACTGAAGCTTTCTTT. Translating it yields CASSPREGADTEAFF.